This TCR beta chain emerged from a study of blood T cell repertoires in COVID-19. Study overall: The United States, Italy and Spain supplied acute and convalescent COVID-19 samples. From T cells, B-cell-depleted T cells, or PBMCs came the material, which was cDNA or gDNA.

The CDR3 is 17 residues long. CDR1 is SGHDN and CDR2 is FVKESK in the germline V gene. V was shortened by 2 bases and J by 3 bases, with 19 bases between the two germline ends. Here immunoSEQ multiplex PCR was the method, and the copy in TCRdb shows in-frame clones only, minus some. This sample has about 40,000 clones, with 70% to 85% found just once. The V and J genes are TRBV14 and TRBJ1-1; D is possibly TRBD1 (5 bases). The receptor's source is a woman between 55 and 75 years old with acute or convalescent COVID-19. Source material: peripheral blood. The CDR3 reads CASSQPSIRGGDTEAFF. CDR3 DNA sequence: TGTGCCAGCAGCCAACCTTCAATACGGGGCGGGGACACTGAAGCTTTCTTT.